This is a list of T cell receptor beta chains from one sample in a study of T cell responses to AZD1222 COVID-19 vaccine. Libraries were prepared by immunoSEQ multiplex PCR; TCRdb keeps only in-frame clonotypes and omits some of them. The table records under 150,000 clones, more than 85% of them present only once. The starting material was peripheral blood, obtained on day 0 of AZD1222 vaccination. All receptors come from an adult in good health. CDR3s include the opening cysteine and the closing phenylalanine or tryptophan. A D gene is named only where the DNA matches it firmly. Some rows have no size entry. The others give once, few or many, or a class for an expanded clone.

-	-	TRBV30	TRBJ1-3	TGTGCCTGGAGTGGGGACACTTTCTCTGGAAACACCATATATTTT	CAWSGDTFSGNTIYF
-	-	TRBV10-2	TRBJ1-5	TGCGCCACCGAGGCCTCGGGCCACAATCAGCCCCAGCATTTT	CATEASGHNQPQHF
-	-	TRBV5-1	TRBJ1-4	TGCGCCAGCAGCTTTCCGGACGCGGGGGAAAAACTGTTTTTT	CASSFPDAGEKLFF
-	-	TRBV24-1	TRBJ1-1	TGTGCCACCAGTGCCGGAGGTGGGCTCACTGAAGCTTTCTTT	CATSAGGGLTEAFF
-	-	TRBV7-8	TRBJ2-3	TGTGCCAGCAGCCCGCACCCTAGGGGGGTCGGCACAGATACGCAGTATTTT	CASSPHPRGVGTDTQYF
TRBD1	-	TRBV4-3	TRBJ1-2	TGCGCCAGCAGCCAAGAGGGCACAGGGGACTATGGCTACACCTTC	CASSQEGTGDYGYTF
-	-	TRBV3-1/TRBV3-2	TRBJ1-2	TGTGCCAGCAGCCAAGCGGCAGGGCCCTATGGCTACACCTTC	CASSQAAGPYGYTF
-	few	TRBV24-1	TRBJ2-3	TGTGCCACCCCAAGGACTTCTCCTAGCACAGATACGCAGTATTTT	CATPRTSPSTDTQYF
TRBD1	-	TRBV27	TRBJ2-7	TGTGCCAGCACCACATCCGGACAGGGGCCCTACGAGCAGTACTTC	CASTTSGQGPYEQYF
TRBD2	-	TRBV5-4	TRBJ2-1	TGTGCCAGCAGCTTGGGCACTAGCGGGAATGAGCAGTTCTTC	CASSLGTSGNEQFF
TRBD2	-	TRBV7-2	TRBJ2-1	TGTGCCAGCAGCTTAGTCGCGGGAGTGGATGAGCAGTTCTTC	CASSLVAGVDEQFF
-	-	TRBV7-3	TRBJ1-1	TGTGCCAGCAGCTTAAGTGAGGGGATGAACACTGAAGCTTTCTTT	CASSLSEGMNTEAFF
-	-	TRBV27	TRBJ1-5	TGTGCCAGCAGCCCTAATAATCAGCCCCAGCATTTT	CASSPNNQPQHF
TRBD1	-	TRBV6-5	TRBJ1-2	TGTGCCAGCATCTGGGACAGGATGGGAGGCTACACCTTC	CASIWDRMGGYTF
-	-	TRBV6-5	TRBJ1-5	TGTGCCAGCAGTCTCGGGGGCAATGGGCCCCAGCATTTT	CASSLGGNGPQHF
-	-	TRBV12-5	TRBJ1-2	TGTGCTAGTGCCCTTGGGGGGGGCGGGTATGGCTACACCTTC	CASALGGGGYGYTF
-	-	TRBV5-1	TRBJ1-1	TGCGCCAGCAGCCAGTCCTCCCCGAACACTGAAGCTTTCTTT	CASSQSSPNTEAFF